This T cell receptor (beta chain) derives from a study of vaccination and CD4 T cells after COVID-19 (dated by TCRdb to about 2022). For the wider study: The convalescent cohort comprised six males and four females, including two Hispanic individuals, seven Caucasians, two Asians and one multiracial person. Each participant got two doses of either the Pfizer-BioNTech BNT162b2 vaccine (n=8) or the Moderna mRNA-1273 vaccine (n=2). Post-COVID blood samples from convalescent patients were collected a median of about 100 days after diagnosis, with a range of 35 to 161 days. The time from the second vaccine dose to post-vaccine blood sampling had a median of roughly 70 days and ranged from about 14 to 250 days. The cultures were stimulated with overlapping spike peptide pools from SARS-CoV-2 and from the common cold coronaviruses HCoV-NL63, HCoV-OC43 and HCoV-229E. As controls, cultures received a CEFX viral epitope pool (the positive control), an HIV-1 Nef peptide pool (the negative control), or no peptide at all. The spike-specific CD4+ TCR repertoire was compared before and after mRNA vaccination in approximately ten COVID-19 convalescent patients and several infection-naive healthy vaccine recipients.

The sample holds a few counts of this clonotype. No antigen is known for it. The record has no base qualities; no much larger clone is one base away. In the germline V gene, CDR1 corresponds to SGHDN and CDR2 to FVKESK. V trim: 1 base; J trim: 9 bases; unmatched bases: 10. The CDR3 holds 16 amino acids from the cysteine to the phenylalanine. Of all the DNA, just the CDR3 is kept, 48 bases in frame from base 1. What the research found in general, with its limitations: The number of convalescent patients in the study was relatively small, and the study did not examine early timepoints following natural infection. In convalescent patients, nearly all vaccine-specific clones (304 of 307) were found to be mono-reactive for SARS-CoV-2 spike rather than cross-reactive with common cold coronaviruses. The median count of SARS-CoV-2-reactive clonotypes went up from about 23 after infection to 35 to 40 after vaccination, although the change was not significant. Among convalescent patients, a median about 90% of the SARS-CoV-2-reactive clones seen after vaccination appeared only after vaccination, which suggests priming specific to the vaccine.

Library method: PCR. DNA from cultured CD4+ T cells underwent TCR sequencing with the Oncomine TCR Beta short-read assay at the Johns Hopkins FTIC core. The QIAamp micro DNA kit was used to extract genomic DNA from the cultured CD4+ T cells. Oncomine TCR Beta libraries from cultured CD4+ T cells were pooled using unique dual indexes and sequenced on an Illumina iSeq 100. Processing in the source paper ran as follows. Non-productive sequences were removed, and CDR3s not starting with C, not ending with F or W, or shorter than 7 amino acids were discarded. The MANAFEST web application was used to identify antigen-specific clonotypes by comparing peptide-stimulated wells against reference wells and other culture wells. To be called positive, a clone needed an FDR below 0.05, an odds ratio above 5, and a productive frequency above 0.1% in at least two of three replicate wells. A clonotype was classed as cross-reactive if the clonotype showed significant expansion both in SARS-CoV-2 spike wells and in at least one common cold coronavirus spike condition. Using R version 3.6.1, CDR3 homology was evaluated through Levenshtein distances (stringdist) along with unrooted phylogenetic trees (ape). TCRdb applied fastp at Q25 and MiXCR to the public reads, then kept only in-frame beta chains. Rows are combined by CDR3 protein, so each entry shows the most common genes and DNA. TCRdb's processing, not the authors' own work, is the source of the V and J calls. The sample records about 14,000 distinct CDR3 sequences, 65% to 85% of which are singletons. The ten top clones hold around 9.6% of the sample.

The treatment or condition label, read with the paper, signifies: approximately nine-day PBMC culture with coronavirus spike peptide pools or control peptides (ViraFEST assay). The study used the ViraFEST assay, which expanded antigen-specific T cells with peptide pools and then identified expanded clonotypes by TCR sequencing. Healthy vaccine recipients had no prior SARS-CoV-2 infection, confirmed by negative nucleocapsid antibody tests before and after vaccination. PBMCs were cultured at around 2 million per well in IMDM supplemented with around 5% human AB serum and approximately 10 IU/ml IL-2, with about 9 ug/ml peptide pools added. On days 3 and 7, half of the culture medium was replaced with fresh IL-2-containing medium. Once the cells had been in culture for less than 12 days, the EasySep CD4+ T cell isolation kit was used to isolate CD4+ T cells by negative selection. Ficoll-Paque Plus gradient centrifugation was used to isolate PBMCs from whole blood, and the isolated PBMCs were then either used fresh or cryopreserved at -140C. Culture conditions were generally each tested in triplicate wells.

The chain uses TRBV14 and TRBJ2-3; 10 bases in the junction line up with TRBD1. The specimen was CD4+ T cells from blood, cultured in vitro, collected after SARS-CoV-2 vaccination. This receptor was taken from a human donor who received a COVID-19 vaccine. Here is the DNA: TGTGCCAGCAGCCAAGTGGGGACAGGGGCCCAACGGACGCAGTATTTT. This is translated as CASSQVGTGAQRTQYF.